The 26 T cell receptor beta chains below were found in one sample sequenced in a study of cytomegalovirus exposure and HLA in healthy donors. Both 60 Vbeta primers and 13 Jbeta primers went into the PCR. Produced via immunoSEQ multiplex PCR; TCRdb's table is partial and in-frame only. This table has 130,000 to 150,000 clones, roughly 80% appearing once. The sample was PBMCs. All receptors come from a woman aged 45-59 years in good health and CMV-seronegative.

The V gene is TRBV27, the J gene TRBJ2-7; 10 bases line up with TRBD2. The CDR3 extends over 13 amino acids. Losses at the gene ends were 8 bases for V and 5 bases for J; bases not matched to a gene: 6. Germline CDR1 MNHEY, CDR2 SMNVEV (reference sequence). The CDR3 spells CASRTSGEHEQYF. The CDR3 coding sequence is TGTGCCAGCCGGACTAGCGGCGAGCACGAGCAGTACTTC.

CDR3 region: CASSQDSAGRGYEQYF. The CDR3 nucleotides read TGCGCCAGCAGCCAAGATTCGGCAGGCCGGGGGTACGAGCAGTACTTC. The gene calls are TRBV4-3 and TRBJ2-7, with a tentative D call TRBD2 (6 bases). Trimming pared 0 bases from V and 4 bases from J, leaving 16 bases between. The CDR3 length is 16 residues. Germline V gives CDR1 LGHNA, CDR2 YSLEER.

The chain combines TRBV7-2 with TRBJ1-5, with TRBD1 matching 8 bases. CDR1 SGHTA and CDR2 FQGNSA come from the germline V gene. Unmatched junction bases numbered 3, after V lost 1 base and J lost 4 bases. This CDR3 is built from 15 residues. Here the CDR3 DNA reads TGTGCCAGCAGCTTAGGTCGACAGGGGAATCAGCCCCAGCATTTT. Protein: CASSLGRQGNQPQHF.

The V call is TRBV7-2, the J call TRBJ2-2; 9 bases agree with TRBD1. The CDR3 is made up of 16 amino acids. V lost 0 bases and J lost 4; bases outside the gene matches: 3. Per the germline V gene, CDR1 is SGHTA and CDR2 is FQGNSA. This CDR3 reads CASSLATGGGTGELFF. For the CDR3, the DNA is TGTGCCAGCAGCTTAGCGACAGGGGGGGGCACCGGGGAGCTGTTTTTT.

V usage is TRBV29-1 and J usage is TRBJ1-1; 8 bases are a match to TRBD1. After removal of 5 bases from V and 6 bases from J, the junction contained 8 bases not matched to a gene. The CDR3 loop spans 13 amino acids. CDR1 is SQVTM and CDR2 is ANQGSEA in the germline V gene. This CDR3 reads CSVSQGVRAEAFF. CDR3 coding DNA: TGCAGCGTTTCACAGGGGGTTCGGGCTGAAGCTTTCTTT.

Only a few counts were recorded for this clone. The V call is TRBV18, the J call TRBJ2-3; possibly TRBD1 for D (5 bases). Trimming cost V 2 bases and J 1 base, with 13 bases left between them. The CDR3 totals 16 residues. CDR1 and CDR2 (germline): KGHSH, LQKENI. This chain's CDR3 is CASSPATGVGTDTQYF. The CDR3 DNA is TGTGCCAGCTCACCAGCAACAGGAGTGGGCACAGATACGCAGTATTTT.

A few counts support this clone. The J gene is TRBJ2-7, the V gene TRBV5-5; possibly TRBD1 for D (5 bases). CDR3 length equals 13 residues. Germline CDR1 reads SGHKS; CDR2 reads YYEKEE (reference sequence). Deletions cut 2 bases from V and 5 bases from J, with 11 bases between. CDR3 loop: CASSFTGTDEQYF. CDR3 in DNA: TGTGCCAGCAGCTTTACAGGAACGGACGAGCAGTACTTC.

This clone turned up a few times. V and J are TRBV7-9 and TRBJ2-7; D is ambiguous. CDR1 SEHNR and CDR2 FQNEAQ come from the germline V gene (reference sequence). The V gene lost 5 bases and the J gene lost 6 bases, with 11 bases spanning the gap. The CDR3 is 12 amino acids. CDR3 sequence: CASSLTTTEQYF. The CDR3, as DNA: TGTGCCAGCAGCCTGACCACTACCGAGCAGTACTTC.

This clone occurred once. The junction does not match germline at one end; this may be a read error. The rearrangement uses TRBV5-1 and TRBJ2-7; 12 positions agree with TRBD1. CDR3 size: 16 residues. CDR1 and CDR2 (germline): SGHRS, YFSETQ. The CDR3 is CASSLVPGQGAYEQYF. CDR3 coding DNA: TGTGCCAGCAGCTTGGTGCCGGGACAGGGGGCGTACGAGCAGTACTTC.

This sequence joins TRBV6-5 and TRBJ2-1, with 9 nucleotides matching TRBD2. Germline CDR1 MNHEY, CDR2 SVGAGI. CDR3 length: 14 amino acids. With 7 bases clipped from V and 7 bases from J, the junction kept 8 bases outside the gene matches. CDR3 bases: TGTGCCAGCATCGGGCGGGGGGGCCGGAATGAGCAGTTCTTC. It is translated as CASIGRGGRNEQFF.

V and J are TRBV2 and TRBJ2-1; possible D gene TRBD2, 5 bases. The V end lost 4 bases, the J end lost 0 bases, and 16 bases lay between the germline ends. Germline-derived CDR1 and CDR2 are SNHLY and FYNNEI. The CDR3 runs to 17 residues. CDR3 region: CASSVAASLGSYNEQFF. DNA of the CDR3: TGTGCCAGCAGTGTGGCCGCTAGCCTAGGCTCCTACAATGAGCAGTTCTTC.

The chain joins TRBV7-9 to TRBJ2-3, with 10 bases lining up with TRBD2. V lost 4 bases, J lost 2 bases, and 6 bases stayed unmatched. Germline CDR1 reads SEHNR; CDR2 reads FQNEAQ (reference sequence). The CDR3 contains 16 residues. DNA of the CDR3: TGTGCCAGCAGCTACACAGCGGGGGGGTACACAGATACGCAGTATTTT. It codes for CASSYTAGGYTDTQYF.

The chain couples TRBV11-3 to TRBJ2-3, with 7 bases aligning to TRBD1. The CDR3 has 15 residues. Germline V gene sequence: CDR1 SGHNT, CDR2 YENEEA. V lost 5 bases, J lost 5 bases, and 10 bases stayed unmatched. CDR3 amino acids: CASSLRTGPQDTQYF. CDR3 bases: TGTGCCAGCAGCCTTAGGACAGGACCACAAGATACGCAGTATTTT.

V gene TRBV15 combines with J gene TRBJ1-6, with D maybe TRBD1 (6 bases). The V and J ends lost 1 base and 10 bases respectively, with 14 bases between them. The CDR3 loop spans 15 amino acids. Germline-derived CDR1 and CDR2 are LNHNV and YYDKDF (reference sequence). DNA for the CDR3: TGTGCCACCAGCAGAGGGTGGACAGACGAATCACCCCTCCACTTT. Protein: CATSRGWTDESPLHF.

The V and J genes are TRBV5-5 and TRBJ2-7, with TRBD1 as a possible D gene (6 bases). The CDR3 loop spans 12 amino acids. CDR1 is SGHKS and CDR2 is YYEKEE in the germline V gene (reference sequence). V lost 5 bases and J 3 bases, leaving 9 bases between the germline ends. The CDR3 sequence: CASRQDSYEQYF. CDR3 coding DNA: TGTGCCAGCAGGCAGGACAGCTACGAGCAGTACTTC.

The rearrangement uses TRBV14 and TRBJ1-4; 7 bases match TRBD1. The V segment lost 4 bases and the J segment 5 bases; nucleotides outside the gene matches: 1. Germline V gene lookup returns CDR1 SGHDN and CDR2 FVKESK. CDR3 length: 13 amino acids. DNA for the CDR3: TGTGCCAGCAGCCGGGGACAGAATGAAAAACTGTTTTTT. The encoded protein is CASSRGQNEKLFF.

The table lists this clone with a few counts. This chain connects TRBV6-5 to TRBJ1-6, with 8 bases identical to TRBD1. CDR3 length equals 15 residues. The germline V gene encodes CDR1 MNHEY and CDR2 SVGAGI. Losses at the gene ends were 2 bases for V and 10 bases for J; bases not matched to a gene: 7. This chain's CDR3 is CASSYKAGGASPLHF. In nucleotides, the CDR3 is TGTGCCAGCAGTTACAAGGCAGGGGGCGCGTCACCCCTCCACTTT.

The J gene is TRBJ1-2, the V gene TRBV5-6, with 11 positions matching TRBD1. The CDR3 consists of 13 residues. Losses at the gene ends were 7 bases for V and 5 bases for J; bases not matched to a gene: 4. Per germline, CDR1 SGHDT and CDR2 YYEEEE. CDR3 in amino acids: CASGQGASYGYTF. Here the CDR3 DNA reads TGTGCCAGCGGACAGGGGGCGAGTTATGGCTACACCTTC. Variable domain in full (rest from reference TRBV5-6 and TRBJ1-2): DAGVTQSPTHLIKTRGQQVTLRCSPKSGHDTVSWYQQALGQGPQFIFQYYEEEERQRGNFPDRFSGHQFPNYSSELNVNALLLGDSALYLCASGQGASYGYTFGSGTRLTVV.

The gene calls are TRBV5-8 and TRBJ1-5; possibly TRBD1 for D (6 bases). This CDR3 region has 18 residues. Germline V gene data show CDR1 as SGHTS and CDR2 as YDEGEE. V lost 0 bases and J lost 7, with 23 bases in between. The CDR3 protein is CASSLAGGAGGAGQPQHF. The CDR3 nucleotides read TGTGCCAGCAGCTTGGCCGGTGGTGCGGGGGGCGCGGGACAGCCCCAGCATTTT.

V and J are TRBV6-1 and TRBJ2-7, with a weak D call TRBD2 (5 bases). Trimming pared 5 bases from V and 3 bases from J, leaving 11 bases between. The CDR3 spans 13 residues. CDR1 and CDR2 from the germline V gene are MNHNS and SASEGT. For the CDR3, the DNA is TGTGCCAGCAGTATCGACCGGGACTACGAGCAGTACTTC. It encodes CASSIDRDYEQYF.

The rearrangement joins TRBV29-1 to TRBJ2-7; 8 bases are shared with TRBD1. V was pared by 1 base and J by 3 bases, with 11 bases of the junction left unmatched. This CDR3 has 16 amino acids. Per the germline V gene, CDR1 is SQVTM and CDR2 is ANQGSEA. The CDR3 loop reads CSVEGHTGGEVYEQYF. The CDR3 nucleotides are TGCAGCGTTGAAGGGCACACAGGGGGTGAAGTCTACGAGCAGTACTTC.

This CDR3 is CASSLPGQKVYEQYF. The CDR3 DNA is TGTGCCAGCAGCTTACCTGGACAGAAAGTCTACGAGCAGTACTTC. The J gene is TRBJ2-7, the V gene TRBV7-9; weak D call: TRBD1 (6 bases). CDR1 and CDR2 (germline): SEHNR, FQNEAQ (reference sequence). The CDR3 sequence is 15 residues long. V was cut by 2 bases and J by 3 bases, with 14 bases left in between. Full variable domain (missing parts from reference TRBV7-9 and TRBJ2-7): DTGVSQNPRHKITKRGQNVTFRCDPISEHNRLYWYRQTLGQGPEFLTYFQNEAQLEKSRLLSDRFSAERPKGSFSTLEIQRTEQGDSAMYLCASSLPGQKVYEQYFGPGTRLTVT.

The rearrangement uses TRBV5-5 and TRBJ2-7, with TRBD2 matching over 10 bases. Germline trimming cut 6 bases from V and 2 bases from J; bases unmatched to any gene: 5. CDR1 and CDR2 (germline): SGHKS, YYEKEE (reference sequence). CDR3 length: 14 amino acids. CDR3 bases: TGTGCCAGCACCAGCGGGGGGGCCGCCTACGAGCAGTACTTC. Translation gives CASTSGGAAYEQYF.

The chain combines TRBV5-1 with TRBJ2-3; 9 bases agree with TRBD2. V was clipped by 4 bases and J by 2 bases; unmatched bases: 8. CDR3 length equals 16 residues. In germline, CDR1 is SGHRS, CDR2 YFSETQ. The CDR3 coding sequence is TGCGCCAGCAGCCCCTCTGGCGGGGGGGCCACAGATACGCAGTATTTT. It yields the protein CASSPSGGGATDTQYF.

The chain employs TRBV5-1 and TRBJ1-1; the match to TRBD1 covers 8 bases. J was trimmed by 1 base and V by 2 bases; bases with no gene match: 7. The CDR3 totals 16 residues. Looked up from germline, CDR1 is SGHRS and CDR2 is YFSETQ. The CDR3 region is CASSFFSTGGNTEAFF. In DNA, the CDR3 is TGCGCCAGCAGCTTTTTCAGTACAGGGGGGAACACTGAAGCTTTCTTT.

This clone was seen only once. This chain connects TRBV5-1 to TRBJ2-2, with 7 bases identical to TRBD1. The CDR3 runs to 15 residues. Losses at the gene ends were 3 bases for V and 6 bases for J; bases not matched to a gene: 8. The germline V gene encodes CDR1 SGHRS and CDR2 YFSETQ. CDR3 sequence (DNA): TGCGCCAGCAGCTCCTTTGAGGGGGCCGCCGGGGAGCTGTTTTTT. Protein sequence: CASSSFEGAAGELFF.